This note documents a single T cell receptor beta chain sequence. What it recognizes is unknown. Clones were read by immunoSEQ multiplex PCR, and TCRdb kept only the in-frame ones, dropping some. The table shows around 30,000 clones, with 80% to 90% occurring only once. These data originate in a study of OX40 agonist ivuxolimab in advanced cancers. Overall study: Patients received ivuxolimab, an intravenous treatment, every 2 weeks at 0.01 to 10 mg/kg. Allowance was made for prior anti-PD-1, anti-PD-L1 or anti-CTLA-4 therapy, and roughly 40% had some. Three patients responded partially, comprising one with hepatocellular carcinoma and two with cutaneous melanoma. General observations from the study: On average, a greater number of expanded clones characterised CD8+ T cells relative to CD4+.

CDR1 and CDR2 (germline): MDHEN, SYDVKM. CDR3 length equals 14 residues. V was pared by 3 bases and J by 7 bases, with 6 bases of the junction left unmatched. This chain links TRBV28 with TRBJ2-1, with 7 bases fitting TRBD2. The TCR comes from an adult with an advanced solid tumor such as melanoma, head and neck, liver or kidney cancer. The sequences come from CD4+ or CD8+ T cells sorted from blood, collected in a trial of the OX40 agonist ivuxolimab. The DNA of the CDR3 is TGTGCCAGCAGTTTTAGAGGGAGGGCTAATGAGCAGTTCTTC. Translation gives CASSFRGRANEQFF. The full variable domain, completed using reference TRBV28 and TRBJ2-1, is DVKVTQSSRYLVKRTGEKVFLECVQDMDHENMFWYRQDPGLGLRLIYFSYDVKMKEKGDIPEGYSVSREKKERFSLILESASTNQTSMYLCASSFRGRANEQFFGPGTRLTVL.